These T cell receptor beta chains were read from a single sample in a study of persistence of HIV-infected CD4 T cells. Antigens for these TCRs are unknown. Measured with immunoSEQ multiplex PCR; TCRdb has only the in-frame clones, and not every one. Of 25,000 to 35,000 clones listed, roughly 86% are singletons. The source material was CD4+ T cells sorted from PBMCs after 18-hour stimulation, sampled from a patient who received antiretroviral therapy. The receptors were sampled from an adult man with HIV who was CMV-seropositive. Both conserved end residues are part of each CDR3. D genes are given only for firm matches. Size values are once, few and many counts, or a class for expanded clones, and some rows have none.

V gene	clone size	D gene	J gene	CDR3 protein	CDR3 DNA
TRBV10-1	.	.	TRBJ2-1	CASSESSRLNNEQFF	TGCGCCAGCAGTGAGTCGTCACGGTTAAACAATGAGCAGTTCTTC
TRBV13	.	.	TRBJ1-1	CASSSLQGLNTEAFF	TGTGCCAGCAGCTCACTTCAAGGGTTGAACACTGAAGCTTTCTTT
TRBV7-8	.	.	TRBJ2-3	CASSLGDSFLTDTQYF	TGTGCCAGCAGCTTAGGAGACTCCTTCCTCACAGATACGCAGTATTTT
TRBV7-2	.	.	TRBJ1-4	CASSLVLARGNEKLFF	TGTGCCAGCAGCTTAGTTTTGGCCAGGGGTAATGAAAAACTGTTTTTT
TRBV21-1	.	.	TRBJ1-5	CASNDNSNQPQHF	TGTGCCAGCAACGACAATAGCAATCAGCCCCAGCATTTT
TRBV28	.	.	TRBJ2-3	CASSLEVFSTDTQYF	TGTGCCAGCAGTTTGGAGGTCTTTAGCACAGATACGCAGTATTTT
TRBV6-2/TRBV6-3	.	TRBD1	TRBJ2-7	CASSPRGQGAFHEQYF	TGTGCCAGCAGCCCTAGAGGACAGGGGGCCTTTCACGAGCAGTACTTC
TRBV5-1	.	TRBD1	TRBJ2-7	CASNVQGVGYEQYF	TGCGCCAGCAACGTACAGGGGGTAGGCTACGAGCAGTACTTC
TRBV5-1	.	TRBD1	TRBJ2-5	CASSLSGGQETQYF	TGCGCCAGCAGCTTATCAGGGGGTCAAGAGACCCAGTACTTC
TRBV5-1	.	.	TRBJ1-4	CASSLLATHEKLFF	TGCGCCAGCAGCCTGTTGGCCACACATGAAAAACTGTTTTTT
TRBV18	.	.	TRBJ1-1	CASSPITQSGTEAFF	TGTGCCAGCTCACCAATCACCCAAAGTGGGACTGAAGCTTTCTTT
TRBV5-1	medium-sized	TRBD1	TRBJ2-3	CASSLPLGQGNTDTQYF	TGCGCCAGCAGCTTGCCGCTCGGACAGGGTAACACAGATACGCAGTATTTT
TRBV29-1	.	.	TRBJ1-2	CSVPPLREQGYGYTF	TGCAGCGTTCCCCCCCTCAGGGAACAAGGGTATGGCTACACCTTC
TRBV5-8	few	.	TRBJ1-1	CASSLLVAEAFF	TGTGCCAGCAGCTTGCTAGTGGCTGAAGCTTTCTTT
TRBV5-4	.	.	TRBJ2-1	CASSLAEGYYNEQFF	TGTGCCAGCAGCTTGGCGGAGGGGTACTACAATGAGCAGTTCTTC
TRBV12-5	.	TRBD2	TRBJ2-1	CASGGSGLAGAKYNEQFF	TGTGCTAGTGGGGGCTCGGGGCTAGCGGGGGCCAAGTACAATGAGCAGTTCTTC
TRBV27	.	TRBD1	TRBJ2-3	CASSLSRTIRGTGGDTQYF	TGTGCCAGCAGTTTATCTCGGACCATTAGGGGGACAGGCGGTGATACGCAGTATTTT
TRBV11-3	.	TRBD2	TRBJ2-1	CASSQSGGGLHPNEQFF	TGTGCCAGCAGCCAATCGGGGGGAGGACTCCATCCCAATGAGCAGTTCTTC
TRBV19	.	.	TRBJ2-3	CASTNAVGTDTQYF	TGTGCCAGTACGAATGCGGTTGGCACAGATACGCAGTATTTT
TRBV6-5	.	TRBD1	TRBJ2-3	CASSPTGVTDTQYF	TGTGCCAGCAGCCCCACAGGGGTCACAGATACGCAGTATTTT
TRBV19	.	TRBD2	TRBJ2-3	CASSSTGGGRTDTQYF	TGTGCCAGTAGTTCCACCGGGGGGGGCAGGACAGATACGCAGTATTTT
TRBV5-1	.	TRBD2	TRBJ2-1	CASRAGLAGGYLSSYNEQFF	TGCGCCAGCAGGGCGGGACTAGCGGGGGGTTATTTAAGCTCCTACAATGAGCAGTTCTTC
TRBV27	.	.	TRBJ1-4	CASSFGSGNEKLFF	TGTGCCAGCAGTTTTGGCTCCGGGAATGAAAAACTGTTTTTT
TRBV7-3	few	.	TRBJ2-2	CASSLMLGTPGFDTGELFF	TGTGCCAGCAGCTTAATGCTAGGGACCCCAGGGTTCGACACCGGGGAGCTGTTTTTT
TRBV27	.	TRBD1	TRBJ2-2	CASSYIPGQRNTGELFF	TGTGCCAGCAGTTACATACCGGGACAGAGGAACACCGGGGAGCTGTTTTTT
TRBV5-5	once	TRBD1	TRBJ1-5	CASSSWTGDNQPQHF	TGTGCCAGCAGCTCATGGACAGGGGACAATCAGCCCCAGCATTTT
TRBV7-2	.	.	TRBJ2-7	CASSSGPPVGQYF	TGTGCCAGCAGCTCGGGACCCCCGGTGGGGCAGTACTTC
TRBV25-1	.	TRBD1	TRBJ2-7	CASSAPYRDRVDEQYF	TGTGCCAGCAGTGCCCCCTACCGGGACAGGGTCGACGAGCAGTACTTC
TRBV7-2	.	TRBD1	TRBJ1-5	CASSLAVTGMSGPQHF	TGTGCCAGCAGCTTAGCAGTGACAGGGATGTCAGGGCCCCAGCATTTT
TRBV6-6	.	.	TRBJ2-2	CASSLWANTGELFF	TGTGCCAGCAGTTTATGGGCGAACACCGGGGAGCTGTTTTTT
TRBV28	few	.	TRBJ2-7	CASSEPYEQYF	TGTGCCAGCAGTGAGCCCTACGAGCAGTACTTC
TRBV6-1	.	.	TRBJ1-4	CASSDFLSTPPNEKLFF	TGTGCCAGCAGTGATTTTCTGTCGACTCCACCTAATGAAAAACTGTTTTTT
TRBV6-5	.	.	TRBJ1-5	CASSYGTTGPQHF	TGTGCCAGCAGTTACGGGACGACCGGGCCCCAGCATTTT
TRBV18	.	.	TRBJ1-5	CASSPPNQPQHF	TGTGCCAGCTCACCACCAAATCAGCCCCAGCATTTT
TRBV7-7	.	TRBD1	TRBJ2-1	CASSRDRASYNEQFF	TGTGCCAGCAGCCGGGACAGGGCTTCCTACAATGAGCAGTTCTTC
TRBV14	.	TRBD1	TRBJ2-5	CASSQWTGGEETQYF	TGTGCCAGCAGCCAGTGGACAGGGGGCGAAGAGACCCAGTACTTC
TRBV6-2/TRBV6-3	.	TRBD1	TRBJ1-5	CASSKGQGKDQPQHF	TGTGCCAGCAGTAAAGGACAGGGGAAGGATCAGCCCCAGCATTTT
TRBV7-3	.	.	TRBJ2-6	CASSLGSGTGANVLTF	TGTGCCAGCAGTCTAGGCTCGGGCACTGGGGCCAACGTCCTGACTTTC
TRBV7-2	.	.	TRBJ2-2	CASSLVRAMGTGELFF	TGTGCCAGCAGCTTAGTTAGGGCCATGGGGACCGGGGAGCTGTTTTTT
TRBV7-8	.	TRBD1	TRBJ1-2	CASSLIRQGGGYTF	TGTGCCAGCAGCCTAATAAGACAGGGAGGCGGCTACACCTTC
TRBV3-1/TRBV3-2	.	TRBD2	TRBJ2-1	CASSQWTGGRGEQFF	TGTGCCAGCAGCCAATGGACGGGGGGTCGGGGTGAGCAGTTCTTC
TRBV2	.	TRBD1	TRBJ1-5	CASSKNRGPAQPQHF	TGTGCCAGCAGCAAAAACAGGGGGCCGGCTCAGCCCCAGCATTTT